The text below deals with one TCR beta chain. Produced via immunoSEQ multiplex PCR; TCRdb's table is partial and in-frame only. The data show about 120,000 clones, more than 75% seen once. This sample is part of a study of T cell responses to AZD1222 COVID-19 vaccine. Germline V lookup: CDR1 WNHNN, CDR2 SYGVQD (reference sequence). The ends were cut back, 6 bases at V and 0 bases at J, with 21 bases in the middle. The CDR3 has 18 amino acids. The sequence came from an adult who received the AZD1222 COVID-19 vaccine. The chain combines TRBV10-1 with TRBJ1-3; D is unclear. Sequencing used peripheral blood, obtained 28 days after the second AZD1222 dose. DNA of the CDR3: TGCGCCAGCAGGAGCCCCGTTGACACGAAACACTCTGGAAACACCATATATTTT. Translating it yields CASRSPVDTKHSGNTIYF.